This TCR beta chain originates from a study of blood T cell repertoires in COVID-19. Overall study context: Sites in the United States, Italy and Spain provided acute and convalescent COVID-19 samples.

TCRdb's copy holds only in-frame clones and misses some; the assay was immunoSEQ multiplex PCR. The repertoire holds under 200,000 clones, around 87% seen once, with roughly 3.6% in the top ten. The receptor comes from a man between 18 and 35 years old with active or convalescent COVID-19. Material for sequencing was peripheral blood.

The CDR3 nucleotides are TGTGCCAGCACACCCCCAGCCGGGGAGCTGTTTTTT. It specifies CASTPPAGELFF. The rearrangement joins TRBV28 to TRBJ2-2; D is undetermined. V was shortened by 7 bases and J by 6 bases, with 9 bases between the two germline ends. Germline V gene sequence: CDR1 MDHEN, CDR2 SYDVKM. The CDR3 extends over 12 amino acids.